The clone carrying this TCR beta chain is a singleton in its sample. This specimen comes from a study of blood T cell repertoires in COVID-19. The germline CDR1 and CDR2 sequences are KGHSH and LQKENI. V lost 3 bases and J 4 bases, leaving 12 bases between the germline ends. This CDR3 spans 15 amino acids. In the authors' methods: Cell counts per sample came from amplifying reference gene primers. Method: immunoSEQ multiplex PCR; TCRdb's copy keeps in-frame clones and lacks some. From that table come the V and J calls and clone size; the DNA was used to work out D and trimming. The repertoire holds 160,000 or so clones, with around four fifths as singletons.

The rearrangement joins TRBV18 to TRBJ2-2, with D unresolved. Sequenced input: peripheral blood. The source is a woman aged 80 or older with acute or convalescent COVID-19. CDR3 sequence reads: CASSPSSPGTGELFF. As DNA, the CDR3 is TGTGCCAGCTCACCCTCATCCCCGGGCACCGGGGAGCTGTTTTTT.